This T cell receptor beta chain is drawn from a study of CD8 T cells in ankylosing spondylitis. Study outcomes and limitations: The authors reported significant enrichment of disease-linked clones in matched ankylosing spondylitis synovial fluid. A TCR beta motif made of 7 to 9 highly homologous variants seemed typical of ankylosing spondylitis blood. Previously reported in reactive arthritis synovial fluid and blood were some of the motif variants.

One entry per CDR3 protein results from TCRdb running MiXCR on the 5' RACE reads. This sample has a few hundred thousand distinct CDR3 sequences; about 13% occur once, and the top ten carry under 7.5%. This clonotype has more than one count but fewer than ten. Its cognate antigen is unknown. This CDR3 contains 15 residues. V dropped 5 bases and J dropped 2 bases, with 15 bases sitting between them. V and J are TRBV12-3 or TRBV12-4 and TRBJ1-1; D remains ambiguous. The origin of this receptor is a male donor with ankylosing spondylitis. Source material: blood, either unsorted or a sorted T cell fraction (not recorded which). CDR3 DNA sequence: TGTGCCAGCAGTGCGATTGACCCCAGAAACACTGAAGCTTTCTTT. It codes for CASSAIDPRNTEAFF.